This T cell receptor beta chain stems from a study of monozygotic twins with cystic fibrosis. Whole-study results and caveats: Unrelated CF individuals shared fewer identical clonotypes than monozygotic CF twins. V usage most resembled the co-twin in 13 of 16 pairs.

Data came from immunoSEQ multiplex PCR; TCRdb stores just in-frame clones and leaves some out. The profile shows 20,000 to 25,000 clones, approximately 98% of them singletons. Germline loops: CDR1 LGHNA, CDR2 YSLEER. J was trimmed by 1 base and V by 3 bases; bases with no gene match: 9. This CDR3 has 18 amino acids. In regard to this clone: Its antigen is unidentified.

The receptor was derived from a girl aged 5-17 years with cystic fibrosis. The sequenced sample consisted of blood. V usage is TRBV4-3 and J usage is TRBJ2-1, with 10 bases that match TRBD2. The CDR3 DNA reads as TGCGCCAGCAGCCAGGGGACTAGCGCTAGAGATTCCTACAATGAGCAGTTCTTC. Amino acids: CASSQGTSARDSYNEQFF.